The rows below give T cell receptor beta chains drawn from one sample of a study of blood T cell repertoires in COVID-19. Profiled with immunoSEQ multiplex PCR; TCRdb holds only in-frame clones, not every one. This repertoire shows under 80,000 clones, approximately 80% found once; its top ten account for more than 10%. The sample taken for sequencing was peripheral blood. These TCRs come from a human donor in a cohort sampled during active COVID-19. CDR3s include the opening cysteine and the closing phenylalanine or tryptophan. Fields, in order: J gene, D gene, CDR3 length, clone size, V gene, CDR3 protein, CDR3 DNA. A D gene is named only where the DNA matches it firmly. Rows give clone size only sometimes, using once, few, many, or a class for an expanded clone.

TRBJ2-2,TRBD2,17,-,TRBV3-1/TRBV3-2,CASSRGAGGPNTGELFF,TGTGCCAGCAGTCGGGGGGCGGGAGGGCCGAACACCGGGGAGCTGTTTTTT
TRBJ2-6,TRBD1,18,once,TRBV6-2/TRBV6-3,CASSYLLGQGSGANVLTF,TGTGCCAGCAGTTACTTATTGGGACAGGGGTCTGGGGCCAACGTCCTGACTTTC
TRBJ1-2,TRBD1,15,hyperexpanded,TRBV4-3,CASSQELQGAYGYTF,TGCGCCAGCAGCCAGGAACTACAGGGGGCCTATGGCTACACCTTC
TRBJ2-7,TRBD2,14,-,TRBV6-5,CASSRGVSSYEQYF,TGTGCCAGCAGCCGGGGGGTGAGCTCCTACGAGCAGTACTTC
TRBJ1-2,-,17,-,TRBV5-4,CASSLIGGLTFFYGYTF,TGTGCCAGCAGCTTAATAGGGGGTCTCACTTTTTTCTATGGCTACACCTTC
TRBJ1-1,TRBD1,14,-,TRBV6-5,CASRRGQTNTEAFF,TGTGCCAGCAGAAGGGGACAGACGAACACTGAAGCTTTCTTT
TRBJ2-1,TRBD2,13,-,TRBV6-4,CASSGTSGGVQFF,TGTGCCAGCAGTGGGACTAGCGGGGGTGTTCAGTTCTTC
TRBJ2-7,-,14,-,TRBV14,CASSPLADSYEQYF,TGTGCCAGCAGCCCCCTCGCAGACTCCTACGAGCAGTACTTC
TRBJ1-4,-,16,-,TRBV7-9,CASSLVGGATNEKLFF,TGTGCCAGCAGCTTAGTTGGGGGCGCAACTAATGAAAAACTGTTTTTT
TRBJ1-6,-,17,-,TRBV5-4,CASSVDLSSSYNSPLHF,TGTGCCAGCAGCGTGGACTTATCGAGCTCCTATAATTCACCCCTCCACTTT
TRBJ2-7,-,17,-,TRBV3-1/TRBV3-2,CASSQDGRTPVVDEQYF,TGTGCCAGCAGCCAAGATGGTAGGACTCCAGTTGTCGACGAGCAGTACTTC
TRBJ1-1,-,16,-,TRBV4-2,CASSQVGVGGTTEAFF,TGTGCCAGCAGCCAAGTAGGGGTGGGGGGGACCACTGAAGCTTTCTTT
TRBJ2-3,TRBD1,18,-,TRBV5-8,CASSLNAVSGGAADTQYF,TGTGCCAGCAGCTTAAATGCAGTATCAGGGGGCGCGGCAGATACGCAGTATTTT
TRBJ1-1,TRBD1,14,-,TRBV6-5,CASRPGTGGSEAFF,TGTGCCAGCAGACCCGGGACAGGGGGCTCTGAAGCTTTCTTT
TRBJ2-7,-,12,-,TRBV2,CASSQQGFEQYF,TGTGCCAGCAGTCAACAGGGTTTCGAGCAGTACTTC
TRBJ2-4,-,11,once,TRBV7-9,CASSAGDIQYF,TGTGCCAGCAGCGCCGGAGACATTCAGTACTTC
TRBJ2-1,TRBD2,15,-,TRBV19,CASSIGRLADNEQFF,TGTGCCAGTAGTATTGGGAGACTAGCGGACAATGAGCAGTTCTTC
TRBJ2-3,TRBD2,18,-,TRBV19,CASSMGLGTSGRRDTQYF,TGTGCCAGTAGTATGGGGTTGGGGACTAGCGGGAGGCGGGATACGCAGTATTTT
TRBJ2-2,TRBD2,13,-,TRBV30,CAWSVREDGELFF,TGTGCCTGGAGTGTACGGGAGGACGGGGAGCTGTTTTTT
TRBJ2-1,TRBD2,15,few,TRBV11-1,CASSLGGTGGNEQFF,TGTGCCAGCAGCTTAGGTGGTACGGGGGGCAATGAGCAGTTCTTC
TRBJ1-2,-,15,-,TRBV24-1,CATSDRDSDIYGYTF,TGTGCCACCAGTGATCGTGACAGCGATATCTATGGCTACACCTTC
TRBJ1-4,TRBD1,14,-,TRBV28,CASSKTGPNEKLFF,TGTGCCAGCAGTAAGACAGGGCCTAATGAAAAACTGTTTTTT
TRBJ1-1,TRBD1,14,few,TRBV5-4,CASRARQGRTEAFF,TGTGCCAGCAGGGCCCGACAGGGGAGGACTGAAGCTTTCTTT
TRBJ1-2,-,15,-,TRBV5-6,CASSLLQGNNYGYTF,TGTGCCAGCAGCTTGTTACAGGGAAACAACTATGGCTACACCTTC
TRBJ2-1,-,11,-,TRBV7-6,CASSSTVEQFF,TGTGCCAGCAGCTCAACAGTTGAGCAGTTCTTC
TRBJ2-5,TRBD2,16,-,TRBV9,CASSAGSGNLQETQYF,TGTGCCAGCAGCGCCGGTAGCGGGAACTTGCAAGAGACCCAGTACTTC
TRBJ2-2,TRBD2,15,-,TRBV7-2,CASSLSGGRTGELFF,TGTGCCAGCAGCCTGTCGGGGGGTCGGACCGGGGAGCTGTTTTTT
TRBJ2-3,-,13,-,TRBV5-1,CASSSARGDTQYF,TGCGCCAGCAGCTCAGCTCGGGGAGATACGCAGTATTTT
TRBJ1-1,-,13,-,TRBV28,CASSRRQLYEAFF,TGTGCCAGCAGTCGTCGACAGCTCTATGAAGCTTTCTTT
TRBJ1-5,-,15,few,TRBV30,CAWSGARYSNQPQHF,TGTGCCTGGAGTGGGGCTCGCTATAGCAATCAGCCCCAGCATTTT
TRBJ2-1,-,13,once,TRBV9,CASSEFHGQEQFF,TGTGCCAGCAGCGAATTCCACGGACAGGAGCAGTTCTTC
TRBJ2-3,-,14,-,TRBV14,CASSSLPSTDTQYF,TGTGCCAGCAGCAGCCTCCCTAGCACAGATACGCAGTATTTT
TRBJ2-3,TRBD1,17,-,TRBV24-1,CATSDLGQGAITDTQYF,TGTGCCACCAGTGATTTAGGGCAGGGGGCTATCACAGATACGCAGTATTTT
TRBJ1-4,-,13,-,TRBV5-1,CASSLESDEKLFF,TGCGCCAGCAGCTTGGAGTCAGATGAAAAACTGTTTTTT
TRBJ1-3,-,16,-,TRBV5-4,CASSFSRGYPGNTIYF,TGTGCCAGCAGCTTCTCCAGGGGATATCCTGGAAACACCATATATTTT
TRBJ2-2,-,16,-,TRBV7-9,CASSQAVATNTGELFF,TGTGCCAGCAGCCAGGCCGTGGCCACGAACACCGGGGAGCTGTTTTTT
TRBJ1-1,-,12,-,TRBV10-2,CASSPSPSEAFF,TGCGCCAGCAGCCCGTCCCCTTCTGAAGCTTTCTTT
TRBJ2-2,-,15,-,TRBV2,CASRGSSTRDGELFF,TGTGCCAGCAGGGGATCCTCGACACGGGATGGGGAGCTGTTTTTT
TRBJ1-5,TRBD1,15,-,TRBV24-1,CATSAGDRSNQPQHF,TGTGCCACCAGTGCCGGGGACAGAAGCAATCAGCCCCAGCATTTT
TRBJ2-7,-,13,-,TRBV5-1,CASSLAQGGEQYF,TGCGCCAGCAGCTTGGCTCAGGGAGGCGAGCAGTACTTC
TRBJ1-5,-,16,once,TRBV5-1,CASSPGLGVSNQPQHF,TGCGCCAGCAGCCCTGGACTAGGGGTGAGCAATCAGCCCCAGCATTTT
TRBJ2-3,-,17,-,TRBV11-2,CASSLVGAPTIADTQYF,TGTGCCAGCAGCTTAGTGGGGGCACCGACTATCGCAGATACGCAGTATTTT
TRBJ1-2,-,13,-,TRBV28,CASTTGFSYGYTF,TGTGCCAGCACCACAGGGTTTAGCTATGGCTACACCTTC
TRBJ2-5,-,15,-,TRBV7-7,CASSLQGTHQETQYF,TGTGCTAGCAGCCTGCAGGGGACACACCAAGAGACCCAGTACTTC
TRBJ2-7,TRBD1,14,once,TRBV6-6,CASSYPGGAHEQYF,TGTGCCAGCAGTTACCCAGGGGGCGCCCACGAGCAGTACTTC
TRBJ2-3,TRBD2,14,-,TRBV30,CAWTIAGGADTQYF,TGTGCCTGGACCATAGCGGGAGGTGCGGATACGCAGTATTTT
TRBJ2-2,TRBD1,15,-,TRBV28,CASRNRGGNTGELFF,TGTGCCAGCAGAAACAGGGGCGGAAACACCGGGGAGCTGTTTTTT
TRBJ2-7,TRBD1,16,-,TRBV3-1/TRBV3-2,CASSQDYRGRTREQYF,TGTGCCAGCAGCCAAGATTACAGGGGACGGACTCGCGAGCAGTACTTC
TRBJ2-7,TRBD1,13,-,TRBV5-1,CASSRQGSYEQYF,TGCGCCAGCAGTCGACAGGGTTCCTACGAGCAGTACTTC
TRBJ2-5,-,15,few,TRBV9,CASSVYRGREETQYF,TGTGCCAGCAGCGTATACAGGGGGAGGGAGGAGACCCAGTACTTC
TRBJ2-2,TRBD2,20,-,TRBV4-3,CASSRYGAGGPGGNTGELFF,TGCGCCAGCAGCCGCTATGGGGCGGGAGGGCCGGGTGGGAACACCGGGGAGCTGTTTTTT
TRBJ2-7,-,15,-,TRBV7-8,CASSPREGAGYEQYF,TGTGCCAGCAGCCCCCGGGAGGGGGCGGGCTACGAGCAGTACTTC
TRBJ1-5,-,16,once,TRBV6-6,CASISGEGRGNQPQHF,TGTGCCAGCATCTCAGGGGAAGGAAGAGGCAATCAGCCCCAGCATTTT
TRBJ2-1,TRBD1,17,few,TRBV19,CASSIDPPSTGGNEQFF,TGTGCCAGTAGTATAGATCCCCCCTCCACAGGGGGCAATGAGCAGTTCTTC
TRBJ2-3,-,13,-,TRBV12-5,CASGLGGADTQYF,TGTGCTAGTGGTTTGGGGGGGGCAGATACGCAGTATTTT
TRBJ1-6,TRBD1,14,-,TRBV6-5,CASRGQIHNSPLHF,TGTGCCAGCAGGGGACAGATTCATAATTCACCCCTCCACTTT
TRBJ2-3,-,14,once,TRBV3-1/TRBV3-2,CASSLRGGTDTQYF,TGTGCCAGCAGCCTCAGGGGGGGCACAGATACGCAGTATTTT
TRBJ2-5,-,13,-,TRBV5-1,CASQSTIDETQYF,TGCGCCAGCCAGAGTACTATAGACGAGACCCAGTACTTC
TRBJ2-7,TRBD1,14,-,TRBV7-9,CASSLTGVKDEQYF,TGTGCCAGCAGCTTAACAGGGGTTAAGGACGAGCAGTACTTC
TRBJ2-7,TRBD1,15,many,TRBV4-1,CASSQVTGDTYEQYF,TGCGCCAGCAGCCAAGTGACAGGGGATACCTACGAGCAGTACTTC